This TCR beta chain was observed in a study of T cells in Graves' hyperthyroidism and ophthalmopathy. Study-wide results and caveats: In simple terms, a model built on 13 V-J features told ophthalmopathy apart from stable hyperthyroidism. Ophthalmopathy was model-predicted a median approximately 6.9 months pre-onset. Peripheral blood also featured most of the thyroid clonotypes expanded above 0.001.

Not enrolled were patients with uncontrolled infection, other autoimmune disease, pregnancy or lactation. Per germline, CDR1 SQVTM and CDR2 ANQGSEA. The CDR3 length is 13 residues. The V end was cut by 7 bases, the J end by 2 bases, with 14 bases between. Remarks on this clonotype: Its antigen is as yet unknown.

The investigators amplified TCR beta CDR3 regions from RNA transcripts. A set of HTBI primers served as the primers for a first-round RT-PCR of the TCR CDR3. TCRdb reanalysed the multiplex PCR reads using MiXCR and keeps one entry per CDR3 protein. The sample has approximately 510,000 distinct CDR3 sequences; approximately 48% are singletons. The receptor comes from an adult woman with Graves' disease, either hyperthyroidism or ophthalmopathy (not recorded which). The V and J genes are TRBV29-1 and TRBJ1-1; D uncertain. Sequencing was carried out using peripheral blood or thyroid tissue (not recorded which). CDR3: CSGRARLNTEAFF. Written as DNA, the CDR3 is TGCAGCGGACGGGCACGTTTAAACACTGAAGCTTTCTTT.